This T cell receptor beta chain appears in the sequencing data of a study of T cell changes during pregnancy in multiple sclerosis. Profiled with immunoSEQ multiplex PCR; TCRdb holds only in-frame clones, not every one. The sample records about 100,000 clones, around 93% being singletons. This CDR3 has 12 amino acids. CDR1 and CDR2 from the germline V gene are SGHDT and YYEEEE. Trimming took 4 bases from V and 2 from J, leaving 7 bases between them. This specimen consisted of peripheral blood, obtained after pregnancy. The V and J genes are TRBV5-6 and TRBJ2-7; D gene unclear. This clonotype originated in a female donor with multiple sclerosis, enrolled in a pregnancy study. CDR3 sequence: CASSRGAYEQYF. The CDR3 bases are TGTGCCAGCAGCCGAGGCGCCTACGAGCAGTACTTC.